The source of this T cell receptor (beta chain) is a study of technical replicates of blood from a handful of donors. Some clones are missing from TCRdb's copy, which holds only in-frame ones; the method was immunoSEQ multiplex PCR. The table lists about 80,000 clones, 85% to 95% of them singletons. Germline values: CDR1 SQVTM, CDR2 ANQGSEA. The CDR3 runs 14 residues. V gave up 4 bases and J gave up 7 bases, with 20 bases separating them. The V gene is TRBV29-1, the J gene TRBJ2-7, with D uncertain. The sequenced sample consisted of T cells isolated from PBMCs. The clonotype was recovered from a human donor in good health. CDR3 protein: CSVVPSSSPGEQYF. The CDR3 DNA sequence: TGCAGCGTTGTCCCGTCGTCGAGCCCTGGTGAGCAGTACTTC.